This T cell receptor beta chain was sequenced in a study of OX40 agonist ivuxolimab in advanced cancers. The overall study: Dose-escalation patients were diagnosed with hepatocellular carcinoma, melanoma, renal cell cancer or head and neck cancer. Among those enrolled, mean age was 60 years (range roughly 20 to 80) and 75% to 85% were male.

Study-wide points: Relatively little clonal expansion, among the lowest observed, appeared in partial responders at 0.1-3.0 mg/kg.

Trimming shortened V by 1 base and J by 7 bases, and 5 bases separated the two germline ends. The CDR3 contains 13 residues. Germline V gene lookup returns CDR1 SGHAT and CDR2 FQNNGV. The repertoire was sequenced with immunoSEQ multiplex PCR; TCRdb's copy has only in-frame clones and lacks some. The data show about 120,000 clones, roughly nine tenths seen once. Points on this clone: Its antigen is unknown.

The source is an adult with an advanced solid tumor such as melanoma, head and neck, liver or kidney cancer. The material was CD4+ or CD8+ T cells sorted from blood, obtained in a trial of the OX40 agonist ivuxolimab. This chain links TRBV11-2 with TRBJ1-6; unclear D gene. In DNA, the CDR3 is TGTGCCAGCAGCTTAGGCGGGAATTCACCCCTCCACTTT. Its translation: CASSLGGNSPLHF.